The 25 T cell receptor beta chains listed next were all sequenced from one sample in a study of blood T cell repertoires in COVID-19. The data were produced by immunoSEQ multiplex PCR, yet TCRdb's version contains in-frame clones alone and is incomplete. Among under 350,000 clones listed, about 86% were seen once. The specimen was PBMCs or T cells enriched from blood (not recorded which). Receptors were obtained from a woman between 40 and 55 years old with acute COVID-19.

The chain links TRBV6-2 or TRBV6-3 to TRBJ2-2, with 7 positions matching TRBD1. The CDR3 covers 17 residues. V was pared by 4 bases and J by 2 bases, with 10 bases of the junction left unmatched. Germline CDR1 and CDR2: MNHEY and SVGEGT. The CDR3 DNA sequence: TGTGCCAGCAGTTTTCGATTCGGGACAGCCAACACCGGGGAGCTGTTTTTT. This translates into CASSFRFGTANTGELFF.

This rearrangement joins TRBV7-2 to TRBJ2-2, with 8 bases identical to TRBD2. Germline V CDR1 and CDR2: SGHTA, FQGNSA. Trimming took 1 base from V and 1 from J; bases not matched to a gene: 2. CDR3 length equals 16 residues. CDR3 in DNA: TGTGCCAGCAGCTTAGAGAGCGGGGGGAACACCGGGGAGCTGTTTTTT. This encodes CASSLESGGNTGELFF.

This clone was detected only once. The CDR3: CASSQDWSAGDTQYF. In DNA form, the CDR3 reads TGCGCCAGCAGCCAAGATTGGAGCGCGGGAGATACGCAGTATTTT. The chain links TRBV4-3 to TRBJ2-3; D is perhaps TRBD2 (5 bases). This CDR3 has 15 amino acids. V shed 0 bases and J shed 5 bases, with 12 bases lying between them. The germline gives CDR1 LGHNA, CDR2 YSLEER.

The CDR3 protein is CASNLDRAYGYTF. As DNA, the CDR3 is TGTGCCAGCAATCTGGACAGGGCCTATGGCTACACCTTC. V is TRBV2 and J is TRBJ1-2, with 8 bases that match TRBD1. The CDR3 runs to 13 residues. With 7 bases clipped from V and 4 bases from J, the junction kept 5 bases outside the gene matches. Germline V CDR1 and CDR2: SNHLY, FYNNEI.

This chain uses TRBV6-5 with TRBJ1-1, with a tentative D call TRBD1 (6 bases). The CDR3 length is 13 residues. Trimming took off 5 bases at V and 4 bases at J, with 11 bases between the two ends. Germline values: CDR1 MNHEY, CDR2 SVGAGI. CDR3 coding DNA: TGTGCCAGCAGTATTACAGGGAGCACTGAAGCTTTCTTT. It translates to CASSITGSTEAFF.

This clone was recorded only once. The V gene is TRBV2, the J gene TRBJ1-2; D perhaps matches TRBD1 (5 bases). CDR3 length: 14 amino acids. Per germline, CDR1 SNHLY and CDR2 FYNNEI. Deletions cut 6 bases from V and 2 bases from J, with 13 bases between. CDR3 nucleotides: TGTGCCAGCAGCGAGAGGAGACAGAACTATGGCTACACCTTC. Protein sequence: CASSERRQNYGYTF.

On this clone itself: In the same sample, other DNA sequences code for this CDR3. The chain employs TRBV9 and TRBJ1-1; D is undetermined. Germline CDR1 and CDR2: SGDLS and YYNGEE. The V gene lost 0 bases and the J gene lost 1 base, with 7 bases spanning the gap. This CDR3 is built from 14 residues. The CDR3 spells CASSVGPGNTEAFF. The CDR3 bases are TGTGCCAGCAGCGTAGGTCCAGGGAACACTGAAGCTTTCTTT. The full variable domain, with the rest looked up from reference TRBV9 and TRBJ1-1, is DSGVTQTPKHLITATGQRVTLRCSPRSGDLSVYWYQQSLDQGLQFLIQYYNGEERAKGNILERFSAQQFPDLHSELNLSSLELGDSALYFCASSVGPGNTEAFFGQGTRLTVV.

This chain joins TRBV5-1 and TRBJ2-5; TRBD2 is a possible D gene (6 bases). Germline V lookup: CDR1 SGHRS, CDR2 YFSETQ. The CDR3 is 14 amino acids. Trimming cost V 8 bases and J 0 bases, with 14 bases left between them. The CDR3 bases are TGCGCCAGTAAGGCGGGGCCGTACCAAGAGACCCAGTACTTC. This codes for CASKAGPYQETQYF.

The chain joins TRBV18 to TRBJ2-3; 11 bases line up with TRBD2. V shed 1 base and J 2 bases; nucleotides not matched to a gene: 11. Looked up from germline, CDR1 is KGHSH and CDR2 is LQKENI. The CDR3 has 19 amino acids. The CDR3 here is CASSPLALVLAGDTDTQYF. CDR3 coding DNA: TGTGCCAGCTCACCACTAGCTCTGGTACTAGCGGGAGACACAGATACGCAGTATTTT.

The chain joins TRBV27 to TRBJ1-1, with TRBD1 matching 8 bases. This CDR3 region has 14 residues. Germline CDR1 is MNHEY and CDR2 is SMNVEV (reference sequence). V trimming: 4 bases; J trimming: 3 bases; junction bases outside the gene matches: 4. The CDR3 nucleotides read TGTGCCAGCAGTTCGACAGGGGTTTACACTGAAGCTTTCTTT. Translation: CASSSTGVYTEAFF.

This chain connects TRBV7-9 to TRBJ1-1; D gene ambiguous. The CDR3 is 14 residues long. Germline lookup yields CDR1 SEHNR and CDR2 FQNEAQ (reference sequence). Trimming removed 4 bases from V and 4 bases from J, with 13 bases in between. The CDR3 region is CASSSPGVATEAFF. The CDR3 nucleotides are TGTGCCAGCAGCTCCCCGGGAGTAGCCACTGAAGCTTTCTTT. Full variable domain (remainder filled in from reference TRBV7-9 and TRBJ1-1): DTGVSQNPRHKITKRGQNVTFRCDPISEHNRLYWYRQTLGQGPEFLTYFQNEAQLEKSRLLSDRFSAERPKGSFSTLEIQRTEQGDSAMYLCASSSPGVATEAFFGQGTRLTVV.

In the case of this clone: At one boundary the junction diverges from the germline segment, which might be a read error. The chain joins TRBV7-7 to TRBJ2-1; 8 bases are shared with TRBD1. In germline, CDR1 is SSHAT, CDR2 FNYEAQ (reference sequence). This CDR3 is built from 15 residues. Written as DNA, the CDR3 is TGTGCTAGCAGCTTAGGGCAGGGGGCTTTCAATGAGCAGTTCTTC. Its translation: CASSLGQGAFNEQFF.

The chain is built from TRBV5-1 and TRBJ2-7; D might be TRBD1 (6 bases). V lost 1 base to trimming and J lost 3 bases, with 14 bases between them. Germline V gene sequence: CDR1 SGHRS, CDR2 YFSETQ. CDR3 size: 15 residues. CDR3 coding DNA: TGCGCCAGCAGCTTGCTACAGGGCAACAACTACGAGCAGTACTTC. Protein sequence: CASSLLQGNNYEQYF.

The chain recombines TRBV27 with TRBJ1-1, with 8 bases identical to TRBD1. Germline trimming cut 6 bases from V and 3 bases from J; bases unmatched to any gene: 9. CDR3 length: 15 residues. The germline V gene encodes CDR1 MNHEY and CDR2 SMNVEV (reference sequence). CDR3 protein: CASSTRRTGYTEAFF. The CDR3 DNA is TGTGCCAGCAGCACTCGGCGGACAGGGTACACTGAAGCTTTCTTT.

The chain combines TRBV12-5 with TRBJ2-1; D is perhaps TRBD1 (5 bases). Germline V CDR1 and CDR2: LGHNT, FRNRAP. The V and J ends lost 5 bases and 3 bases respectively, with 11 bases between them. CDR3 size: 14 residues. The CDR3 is CASGTGLGYNEQFF. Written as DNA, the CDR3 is TGTGCTAGTGGTACAGGCCTTGGCTACAATGAGCAGTTCTTC.

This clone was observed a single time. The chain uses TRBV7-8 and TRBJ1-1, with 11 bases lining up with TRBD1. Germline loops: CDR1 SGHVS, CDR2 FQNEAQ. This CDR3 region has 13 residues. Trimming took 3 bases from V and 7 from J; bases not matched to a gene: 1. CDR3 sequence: CASSLDRGHEAFF. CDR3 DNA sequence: TGTGCCAGCAGCTTGGACAGGGGGCATGAAGCTTTCTTT.

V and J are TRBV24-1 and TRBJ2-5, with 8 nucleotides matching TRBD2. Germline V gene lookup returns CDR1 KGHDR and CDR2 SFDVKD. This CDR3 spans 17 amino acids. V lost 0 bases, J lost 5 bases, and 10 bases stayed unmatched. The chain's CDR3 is CATSDLKTGGSVETQYF. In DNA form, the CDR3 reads TGTGCCACCAGTGATTTGAAGACGGGGGGGTCGGTTGAGACCCAGTACTTC.

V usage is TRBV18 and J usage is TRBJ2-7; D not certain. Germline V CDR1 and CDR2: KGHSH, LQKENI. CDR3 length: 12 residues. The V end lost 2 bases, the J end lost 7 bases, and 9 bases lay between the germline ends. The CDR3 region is CASSPTRLEQYF. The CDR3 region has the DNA TGTGCCAGCTCACCAACCAGGCTTGAGCAGTACTTC.

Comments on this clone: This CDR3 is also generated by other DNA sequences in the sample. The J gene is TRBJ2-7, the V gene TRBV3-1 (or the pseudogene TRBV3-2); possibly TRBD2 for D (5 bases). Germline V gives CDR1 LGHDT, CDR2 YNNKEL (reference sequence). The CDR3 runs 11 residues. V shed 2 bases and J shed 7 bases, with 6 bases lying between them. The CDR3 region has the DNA TGTGCCAGCAGCCAACGCGGGGAGCAGTACTTC. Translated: CASSQRGEQYF.

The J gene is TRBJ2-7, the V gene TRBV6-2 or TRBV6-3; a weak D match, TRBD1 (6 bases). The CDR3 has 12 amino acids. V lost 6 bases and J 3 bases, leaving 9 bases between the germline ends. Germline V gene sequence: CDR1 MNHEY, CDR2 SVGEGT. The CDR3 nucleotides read TGTGCCAGCAGCAGGGACATCTACGAGCAGTACTTC. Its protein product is CASSRDIYEQYF.

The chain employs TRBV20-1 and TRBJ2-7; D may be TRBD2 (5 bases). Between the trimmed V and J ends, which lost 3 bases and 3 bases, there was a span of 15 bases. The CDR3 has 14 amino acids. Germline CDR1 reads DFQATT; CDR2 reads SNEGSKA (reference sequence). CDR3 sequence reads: CSASSSIGDYEQYF. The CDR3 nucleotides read TGCAGTGCTAGTAGCTCCATCGGGGACTACGAGCAGTACTTC.

The CDR3 nucleotides are TGTGCCAGTATGAAGGGGGCGTCAAATGAAAAACTGTTTTTT. Translation: CASMKGASNEKLFF. This sequence joins TRBV19 and TRBJ1-4; 7 bases fit TRBD1. Germline V gives CDR1 LNHDA, CDR2 SQIVND (reference sequence). Unmatched junction bases numbered 7, after V lost 7 bases and J lost 5 bases. There are 14 residues in the CDR3.

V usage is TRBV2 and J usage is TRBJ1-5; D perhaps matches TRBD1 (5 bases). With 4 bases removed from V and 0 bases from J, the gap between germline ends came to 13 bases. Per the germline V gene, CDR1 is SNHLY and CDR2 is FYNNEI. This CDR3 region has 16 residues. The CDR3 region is CASSAEGPNSNQPQHF. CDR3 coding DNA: TGTGCCAGCAGTGCGGAGGGACCGAATAGCAATCAGCCCCAGCATTTT.

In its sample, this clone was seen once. The CDR3 DNA sequence: TGTGCCAGCAGCTTCCGGGACTCCTCCTACAATGAGCAGTTCTTC. Residues: CASSFRDSSYNEQFF. The chain has TRBV7-9 and TRBJ2-1; D may be TRBD2 (6 bases). Between the trimmed V and J ends, which lost 3 bases and 0 bases, there was a span of 9 bases. The CDR3 spans 15 residues. Germline V CDR1 and CDR2: SEHNR, FQNEAQ (reference sequence).

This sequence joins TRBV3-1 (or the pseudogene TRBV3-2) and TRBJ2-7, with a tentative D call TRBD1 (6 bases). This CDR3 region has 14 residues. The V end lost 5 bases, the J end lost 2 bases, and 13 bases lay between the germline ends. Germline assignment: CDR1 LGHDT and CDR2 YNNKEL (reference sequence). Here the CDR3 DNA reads TGTGCCAGCAGCTCCCTGACAGGCCCCTACGAGCAGTACTTC. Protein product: CASSSLTGPYEQYF.